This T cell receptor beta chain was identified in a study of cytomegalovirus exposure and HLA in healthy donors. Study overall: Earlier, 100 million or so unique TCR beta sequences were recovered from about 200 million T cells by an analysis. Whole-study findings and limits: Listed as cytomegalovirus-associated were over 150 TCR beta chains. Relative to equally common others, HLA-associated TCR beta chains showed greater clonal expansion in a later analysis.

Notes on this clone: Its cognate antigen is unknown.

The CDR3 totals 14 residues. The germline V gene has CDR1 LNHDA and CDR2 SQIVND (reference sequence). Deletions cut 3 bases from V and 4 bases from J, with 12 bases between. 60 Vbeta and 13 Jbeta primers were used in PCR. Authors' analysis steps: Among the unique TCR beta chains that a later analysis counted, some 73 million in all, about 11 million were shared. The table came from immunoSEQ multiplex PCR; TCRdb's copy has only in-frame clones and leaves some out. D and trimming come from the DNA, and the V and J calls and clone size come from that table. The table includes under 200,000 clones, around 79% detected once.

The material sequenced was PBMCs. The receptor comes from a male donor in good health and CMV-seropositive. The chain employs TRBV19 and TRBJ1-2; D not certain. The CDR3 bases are TGTGCCAGTAGTATCAACCGGGAGACCTATGGCTACACCTTC. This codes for CASSINRETYGYTF.